This is a list of T cell receptor beta chains from one sample in a study of blood T cell repertoires in COVID-19. Libraries were prepared by immunoSEQ multiplex PCR; TCRdb keeps only in-frame clonotypes and omits some of them. The sample has approximately 140,000 clones; more than 75% are singletons. The sample comprised peripheral blood. The source of these receptors is a man between 70 and 80 years old with active COVID-19. The CDR3 runs from the conserved cysteine through the conserved F or W. D genes are given only for firm matches. The size field is filled for only some rows; it gives once, few, many or a size class.

clone_size | d_call | j_call | v_call | cdr3_nt | cdr3_aa
NA | TRBD1 | TRBJ2-3 | TRBV29-1 | TGCAGCGTGGGACAGAAGGTAGATACGCAGTATTTT | CSVGQKVDTQYF
NA | TRBD2 | TRBJ2-1 | TRBV9 | TGTGCCAGCAGCGCTCAGACTAGCGGGTACAATGAGCAGTTCTTC | CASSAQTSGYNEQFF
NA | TRBD1 | TRBJ2-7 | TRBV7-2 | TGTGCCAGCAGCTTAGTCAGGGGGTCGTCTCGGCAGTACTTC | CASSLVRGSSRQYF
NA | NA | TRBJ2-3 | TRBV21-1 | TGTGCCAGCAGCAACGGTCAGTCAGCGAGAGAAAGAAGGGGAGATACGCAGTATTTT | CASSNGQSARERRGDTQYF
NA | TRBD2 | TRBJ2-1 | TRBV30 | TGTGCCTGGAGGGCCTCCGGGACTAGCGGGAGAGGGAATGAGCAGTTCTTC | CAWRASGTSGRGNEQFF
NA | TRBD2 | TRBJ2-7 | TRBV29-1 | TGCAGCGTTTACGGTACCGGGACTAGCGGGTACGAGCAGTACTTC | CSVYGTGTSGYEQYF
NA | NA | TRBJ2-2 | TRBV19 | TGTGCCAGTAGTATGGGAGCGAGGGGACAACCCATAGGCACCGGGGAGCTGTTTTTT | CASSMGARGQPIGTGELFF
NA | TRBD1 | TRBJ1-2 | TRBV11-2 | TGTGCCAGCACCGGGACAGGGGGTAGATATGGCTACACCTTC | CASTGTGGRYGYTF
NA | TRBD1 | TRBJ2-2 | TRBV19 | TGTGCCAGTTGGCGGACAGGGGGTCGGAGGGAGCTGTTTTTT | CASWRTGGRRELFF
NA | TRBD1 | TRBJ2-1 | TRBV9 | TGTGCCAGCAGCGGGACGGGACAGGGGCTTAATGAGCAGTTCTTC | CASSGTGQGLNEQFF
once | TRBD1 | TRBJ2-3 | TRBV11-2 | TGTGCCAGCAGCTTAGCAGGTGACAGGGTACGAGATACGCAGTATTTT | CASSLAGDRVRDTQYF
NA | TRBD2 | TRBJ2-3 | TRBV7-9 | TGTGCCAGCAGCCTCTACCCGAGGACTAGCGGGACAAATACGCAGTATTTT | CASSLYPRTSGTNTQYF
NA | NA | TRBJ1-2 | TRBV28 | TGTGCCAGCAGTTTAGGCAGGGACTATGGCTACACCTTC | CASSLGRDYGYTF
NA | NA | TRBJ1-1 | TRBV28 | TGTGCCAGCAGCTCTCGAGGTCACATGAACACTGAAGCTTTCTTT | CASSSRGHMNTEAFF
once | TRBD1 | TRBJ1-2 | TRBV6-2/TRBV6-3 | TGTGCCAGCAGCCAAGGACAGGGTAGCGGCTACACCTTC | CASSQGQGSGYTF
NA | TRBD2 | TRBJ2-7 | TRBV19 | TGTGCCAGTAGATGGGGGACTAGCGGACCCTACGAGCAGTACTTC | CASRWGTSGPYEQYF
NA | NA | TRBJ1-1 | TRBV12-3/TRBV12-4 | TGTGCCAGCAGTTTCCGGGGGGGCACTGAAGCTTTCTTT | CASSFRGGTEAFF
NA | NA | TRBJ2-7 | TRBV5-4 | TGTGCCAGCAGCTTGGCCGACGGGGAGAGCTACGAGCAGTACTTC | CASSLADGESYEQYF
NA | TRBD1 | TRBJ2-3 | TRBV18 | TGTGCCAGCTCACCACCGACAGGGGGAAAGGCAGATACGCAGTATTTT | CASSPPTGGKADTQYF
NA | TRBD1 | TRBJ2-7 | TRBV7-3 | TGTGCCAGCAGCCCGGGACAGGGGCTCTACGAGCAGTACTTC | CASSPGQGLYEQYF
NA | NA | TRBJ1-2 | TRBV28 | TGTGCCAGCACCGCTAACTATGGCTACACCTTC | CASTANYGYTF
once | NA | TRBJ1-2 | TRBV7-9 | TGTGCCAGCAGCTTATGGGGGGATTCTGGCTACACCTTC | CASSLWGDSGYTF
NA | TRBD1 | TRBJ1-2 | TRBV30 | TGTGCCTGGACCAACAGGGGTTCTTATGGCTACACCTTC | CAWTNRGSYGYTF
NA | NA | TRBJ2-2 | TRBV30 | TGTGCCTGGAGCGGCAGGGTGGACACCGGGGAGCTGTTTTTT | CAWSGRVDTGELFF
NA | NA | TRBJ2-1 | TRBV4-3 | TGCGCCAGCAGCCAAAGTGCCGGGAGTAGGAATGAGCAGTTCTTC | CASSQSAGSRNEQFF
NA | NA | TRBJ2-7 | TRBV7-2 | TGTGCCAGCAGCTTAGACAGGGCCCTTTTTATCTCCTACGAGCAGTACTTC | CASSLDRALFISYEQYF
NA | NA | TRBJ2-2 | TRBV5-1 | TGCGCCAGCAGCTTACAGGGTATCAGCGGGGAGCTGTTTTTT | CASSLQGISGELFF
NA | NA | TRBJ1-1 | TRBV3-1/TRBV3-2 | TGTGCCAGCAGCCAACCGGGACGGGGAGGGACTGAAGCTTTCTTT | CASSQPGRGGTEAFF
NA | TRBD1 | TRBJ2-7 | TRBV14 | TGTGCCAGACAACAGATTGGGACAGGGGGCGCCCCTAGCTCCTACGAGCAGTACTTC | CARQQIGTGGAPSSYEQYF
NA | TRBD1 | TRBJ1-3 | TRBV28 | TGTGCCAGCAGAACGGGACAGAGAAACACCATATATTTT | CASRTGQRNTIYF
NA | NA | TRBJ2-5 | TRBV5-5 | TGTGCCAGCAGCCCCCACGGCGGGGCGGGCCAAGAGACCCAGTACTTC | CASSPHGGAGQETQYF
NA | NA | TRBJ2-3 | TRBV27 | TGTGCCAGCGCGGCCAGGGCCTACCGCACAGATACGCAGTATTTT | CASAARAYRTDTQYF
NA | TRBD1 | TRBJ1-2 | TRBV27 | TGTGCCAGCAGTTTAGTACCAGGGGGATATGGCTACACCTTC | CASSLVPGGYGYTF
NA | NA | TRBJ2-7 | TRBV5-5 | TGTGCCAGCAGCTTGGGAAGGGGTAACTACGAGCAGTACTTC | CASSLGRGNYEQYF
NA | NA | TRBJ1-1 | TRBV6-2/TRBV6-3 | TGTGCCAGCAGTCAACAGGGTCCGGGGAACACTGAAGCTTTCTTT | CASSQQGPGNTEAFF